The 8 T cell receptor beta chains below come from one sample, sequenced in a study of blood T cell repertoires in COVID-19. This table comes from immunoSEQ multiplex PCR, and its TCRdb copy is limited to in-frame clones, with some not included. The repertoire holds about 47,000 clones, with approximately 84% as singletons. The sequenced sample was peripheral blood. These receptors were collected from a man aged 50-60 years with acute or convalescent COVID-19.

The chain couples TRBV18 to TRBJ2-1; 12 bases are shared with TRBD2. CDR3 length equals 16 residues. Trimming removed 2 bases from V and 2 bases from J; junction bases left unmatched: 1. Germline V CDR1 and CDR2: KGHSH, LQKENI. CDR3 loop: CASSPRLAGAYNEQFF. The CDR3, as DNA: TGTGCCAGCTCACCAAGACTAGCGGGAGCCTACAATGAGCAGTTCTTC.

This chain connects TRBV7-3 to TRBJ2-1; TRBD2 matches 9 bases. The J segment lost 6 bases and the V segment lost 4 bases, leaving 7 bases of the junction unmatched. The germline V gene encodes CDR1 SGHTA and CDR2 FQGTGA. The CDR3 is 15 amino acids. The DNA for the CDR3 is TGTGCCAGCAGCTCGGCGGGGGGGCTGAGCAATGAGCAGTTCTTC. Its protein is CASSSAGGLSNEQFF.

The DNA for the CDR3 is TGTGCCAGCAGCGGAACAGGGGGCTTGGGTGAAAAACTGTTTTTT. It specifies CASSGTGGLGEKLFF. This chain connects TRBV9 to TRBJ1-4; 9 bases match TRBD1. The J segment lost 7 bases and the V segment lost 3 bases, leaving 7 bases of the junction unmatched. CDR3 size: 15 residues. CDR1 and CDR2 (germline): SGDLS, YYNGEE. Drawing the rest from reference TRBV9 and TRBJ1-4, the complete variable domain is DSGVTQTPKHLITATGQRVTLRCSPRSGDLSVYWYQQSLDQGLQFLIQYYNGEERAKGNILERFSAQQFPDLHSELNLSSLELGDSALYFCASSGTGGLGEKLFFGSGTQLSVL.

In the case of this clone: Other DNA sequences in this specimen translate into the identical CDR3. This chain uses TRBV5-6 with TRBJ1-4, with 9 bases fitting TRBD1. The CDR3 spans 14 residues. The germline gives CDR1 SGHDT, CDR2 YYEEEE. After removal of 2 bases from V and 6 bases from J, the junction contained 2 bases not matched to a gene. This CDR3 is CASSLGQGYEKLFF. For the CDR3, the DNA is TGTGCCAGCAGCTTAGGACAGGGGTATGAAAAACTGTTTTTT.

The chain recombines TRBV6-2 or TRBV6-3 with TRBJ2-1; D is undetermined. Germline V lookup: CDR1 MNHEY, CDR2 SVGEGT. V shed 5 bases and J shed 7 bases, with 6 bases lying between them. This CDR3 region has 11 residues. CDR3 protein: CASSQRNEQFF. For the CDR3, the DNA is TGTGCCAGCAGTCAGAGGAATGAGCAGTTCTTC.

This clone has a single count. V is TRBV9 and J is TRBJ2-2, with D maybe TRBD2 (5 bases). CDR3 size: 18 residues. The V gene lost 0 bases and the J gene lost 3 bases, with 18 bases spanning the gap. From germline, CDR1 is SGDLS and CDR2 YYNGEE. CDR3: CASSVDGGKDSYTGELFF. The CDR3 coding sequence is TGTGCCAGCAGCGTAGATGGTGGGAAGGACTCTTACACCGGGGAGCTGTTTTTT.

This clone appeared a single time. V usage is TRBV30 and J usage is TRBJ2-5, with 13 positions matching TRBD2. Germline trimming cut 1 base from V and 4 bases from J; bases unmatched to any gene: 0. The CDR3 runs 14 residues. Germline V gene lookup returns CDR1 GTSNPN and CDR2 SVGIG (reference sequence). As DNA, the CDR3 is TGTGCCTGGAGTGGACTAGCGGGGGGAGAGACCCAGTACTTC. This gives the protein CAWSGLAGGETQYF.

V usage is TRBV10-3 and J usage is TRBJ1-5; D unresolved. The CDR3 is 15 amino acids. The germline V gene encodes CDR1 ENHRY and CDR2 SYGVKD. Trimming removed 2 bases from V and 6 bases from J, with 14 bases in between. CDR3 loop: CAISEGTSPGQPQHF. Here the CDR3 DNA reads TGTGCCATCAGTGAGGGCACCTCACCGGGTCAGCCCCAGCATTTT.